The 20 T cell receptor beta chains listed next were all sequenced from one sample in a study of cytomegalovirus exposure and HLA in healthy donors. 60 Vbeta and 13 Jbeta primers were used in PCR. The assay was immunoSEQ multiplex PCR, and TCRdb's table has in-frame clones only and misses some. Among some 99,000 clones, around 74% were seen once, and the ten largest hold approximately 2%. Sequenced sample: PBMCs. The receptors here all came from a male donor in good health and CMV-seronegative.

The chain uses TRBV7-3 and TRBJ2-3; 9 nucleotides agree with TRBD2. Germline trimming cut 5 bases from V and 6 bases from J; bases unmatched to any gene: 6. This CDR3 is 14 amino acids long. The germline CDR1 and CDR2 sequences are SGHTA and FQGTGA. The CDR3 spells CASSRGGGWDTQYF. CDR3 nucleotides: TGTGCCAGCAGCCGCGGGGGGGGTTGGGATACGCAGTATTTT.

The V gene is TRBV7-2, the J gene TRBJ2-2, with a possible D match to TRBD2 (5 bases). V was shortened by 5 bases and J by 4 bases, with 14 bases between the two germline ends. Germline CDR1 SGHTA, CDR2 FQGNSA. The CDR3 totals 15 residues. The CDR3 DNA sequence: TGTGCCAGCAGCCCGGGGAATTATGGCACCGGGGAGCTGTTTTTT. Protein product: CASSPGNYGTGELFF.

This rearrangement joins TRBV9 to TRBJ2-1, with unresolved D. Germline V gene lookup returns CDR1 SGDLS and CDR2 YYNGEE. The CDR3 is 15 residues long. V lost 0 bases, J lost 0 bases, and 7 bases lay in between. Here the CDR3 reads CASSVGSTSYNEQFF. CDR3 bases: TGTGCCAGCAGCGTAGGGAGTACCTCCTACAATGAGCAGTTCTTC.

This clone occurred once. V usage is TRBV2 and J usage is TRBJ2-7, with TRBD1 matching 9 bases. Germline values: CDR1 SNHLY, CDR2 FYNNEI. This CDR3 contains 14 residues. The J segment lost 6 bases and the V segment lost 5 bases, leaving 8 bases of the junction unmatched. CDR3 in DNA: TGTGCCAGCAGTAAAGACAGGGGGGCGGCCGAGCAGTACTTC. Its protein is CASSKDRGAAEQYF.

This clone was detected only once. The chain carries TRBV6-5 and TRBJ1-4; 8 bases are a match to TRBD1. Germline CDR1 reads MNHEY; CDR2 reads SVGAGI. The junction had 2 bases not matched to a gene; V was cut back by 5 bases and J by 0 bases. The CDR3 consists of 15 residues. The CDR3 DNA reads as TGTGCCAGCAGTCCACAGGGGGCAACTAATGAAAAACTGTTTTTT. It specifies CASSPQGATNEKLFF.

This chain uses TRBV2 with TRBJ2-7; no firm D call. From germline, CDR1 is SNHLY and CDR2 FYNNEI. V lost 7 bases and J lost 5, with 18 bases in between. The CDR3 contains 14 residues. CDR3 in amino acids: CASKRWLVGNEQYF. DNA for the CDR3: TGTGCCAGCAAAAGATGGCTAGTCGGAAACGAGCAGTACTTC.

The chain links TRBV6-1 to TRBJ2-7, with D unclear. The V end lost 3 bases, the J end lost 4 bases, and 10 bases lay between the germline ends. Germline CDR1 is MNHNS and CDR2 is SASEGT. The CDR3 length is 13 residues. CDR3 sequence: CASSEWSIYEQYF. CDR3 DNA: TGTGCCAGCAGTGAGTGGAGTATTTACGAGCAGTACTTC.

This chain connects TRBV5-1 to TRBJ2-2; unclear D gene. The V end lost 4 bases, the J end lost 0 bases, and 10 bases lay between the germline ends. The CDR3 is 15 residues long. The germline V gene has CDR1 SGHRS and CDR2 YFSETQ. The chain's CDR3 is CASSETTSNTGELFF. The CDR3 DNA reads as TGCGCCAGCAGCGAGACAACCTCGAACACCGGGGAGCTGTTTTTT.

The chain uses TRBV10-3 and TRBJ2-7, with D maybe TRBD1 (5 bases). V gave up 3 bases and J gave up 6 bases, with 9 bases separating them. The length of the CDR3 is 12 residues. CDR1 is ENHRY and CDR2 is SYGVKD in the germline V gene. The CDR3 DNA is TGTGCCATCAGTGAAAGGGGAAGCGAGCAGTACTTC. Protein sequence: CAISERGSEQYF.

The sample holds one count of this clone. DNA for the CDR3: TGTGCCAGCAGTCCTAGCGCAATTGCCTACGAGCAGTACTTC. Protein sequence: CASSPSAIAYEQYF. V and J are TRBV2 and TRBJ2-7; D possibly corresponds to TRBD2 (6 bases). Per the germline V gene, CDR1 is SNHLY and CDR2 is FYNNEI. The CDR3 has 14 amino acids. Trimming removed 5 bases at V and 2 bases at J, with 13 bases between.

The chain joins TRBV2 to TRBJ1-5, with 10 bases aligning to TRBD1. CDR3 length equals 17 residues. From germline, CDR1 is SNHLY and CDR2 FYNNEI. Germline trimming cut 7 bases from V and 4 bases from J; bases unmatched to any gene: 13. The CDR3: CASTNGYDRGLNQPQHF. The CDR3 DNA reads as TGTGCCAGCACTAATGGGTACGACAGGGGGCTTAATCAGCCCCAGCATTTT.

The V and J genes are TRBV27 and TRBJ2-2; TRBD2 agrees at 11 bases. The CDR3 loop spans 16 amino acids. Germline V gene data show CDR1 as MNHEY and CDR2 as SMNVEV (reference sequence). V dropped 5 bases and J dropped 5; count of bases not matched to a gene: 7. The CDR3 DNA sequence: TGTGCCAGCAGTCCTTTAGCGGGAGGGTATACCGGGGAGCTGTTTTTT. This translates into CASSPLAGGYTGELFF.

The rearrangement joins TRBV29-1 to TRBJ2-5; D is uncertain. The CDR3 contains 13 residues. Germline V gives CDR1 SQVTM, CDR2 ANQGSEA. Trimming left V 7 bases short and J 5 bases short, with 17 bases between. CDR3: CSAGPSDGETQYF. The CDR3 DNA follows: TGCAGCGCTGGTCCCTCCGACGGGGAGACCCAGTACTTC.

This clone was seen a single time. V usage is TRBV18 and J usage is TRBJ2-7; TRBD2 agrees at 8 bases. With 1 base clipped from V and 2 bases from J, the junction kept 7 bases outside the gene matches. CDR3 size: 16 residues. The germline V gene has CDR1 KGHSH and CDR2 LQKENI. The CDR3 DNA reads as TGTGCCAGCTCACCACGTGTTACTAGCGGTACCTACGAGCAGTACTTC. This translates into CASSPRVTSGTYEQYF.

The chain recombines TRBV6-6 with TRBJ2-7, with D possibly being TRBD1 (5 bases). CDR3 length: 11 residues. Trimming removed 6 bases at V and 5 bases at J, with 8 bases between. CDR1 MNHNY and CDR2 SVGAGI come from the germline V gene (reference sequence). CDR3 loop: CASSQGNEQYF. CDR3 in DNA: TGTGCCAGCAGCCAGGGCAACGAGCAGTACTTC.

The chain joins TRBV5-6 to TRBJ1-1; TRBD1 aligns across 7 bases. Germline CDR1 reads SGHDT; CDR2 reads YYEEEE. The CDR3 contains 14 residues. V gave up 5 bases and J gave up 9 bases; unmatched junction bases: 13. CDR3 in amino acids: CASSSTGTVNKAFF. CDR3 DNA sequence: TGTGCCAGCAGTTCAACCGGGACAGTGAATAAAGCTTTCTTT.

This clone was seen just once. The chain recombines TRBV7-9 with TRBJ2-5, with TRBD2 identical over 10 bases. Germline V gene data show CDR1 as SEHNR and CDR2 as FQNEAQ (reference sequence). This CDR3 comprises 16 residues. The J segment lost 4 bases and the V segment lost 3 bases, leaving 8 bases of the junction unmatched. The DNA of the CDR3 is TGTGCCAGCAGCTTCCTTCCAGCGGGAGGGCGAGAGACCCAGTACTTC. This codes for CASSFLPAGGRETQYF.

The gene calls are TRBV4-3 and TRBJ2-7; TRBD2 might be the D (5 bases). Germline assignment: CDR1 LGHNA and CDR2 YSLEER. Trimming pared 4 bases from V and 0 bases from J, leaving 7 bases between. The CDR3 is 13 amino acids. CDR3 in DNA: TGCGCCAGCAGCCGAGGACTCTCCTACGAGCAGTACTTC. This translates into CASSRGLSYEQYF.

The chain carries TRBV6-1 and TRBJ2-1; D unresolved. CDR1 MNHNS and CDR2 SASEGT come from the germline V gene. Trimming cost V 2 bases and J 3 bases, with 26 bases left between them. This CDR3 contains 20 residues. The CDR3 is CASSEIGAASEVGFYNEQFF. The CDR3 DNA sequence: TGTGCCAGCAGTGAAATAGGCGCCGCGAGCGAGGTGGGTTTCTACAATGAGCAGTTCTTC.

The chain links TRBV28 to TRBJ1-1, with a tentative D call TRBD1 (6 bases). V was shortened by 5 bases and J by 8 bases, with 21 bases between the two germline ends. Germline assignment: CDR1 MDHEN and CDR2 SYDVKM. CDR3 size: 15 residues. The CDR3 spells CASSGNRAAPREAFF. CDR3 bases: TGTGCCAGCAGTGGGAACAGGGCCGCTCCCCGAGAAGCTTTCTTT.